This T cell receptor beta chain came from a study of blood T cell repertoires in COVID-19. The wider study: Collection of acute and convalescent COVID-19 samples took place in the United States, Italy and Spain. PBMCs, B-cell-depleted T cells, or T cells were the source of the cDNA or gDNA that made up the material.

Germline V gene lookup returns CDR1 SGHRS and CDR2 YFSETQ. There are 20 residues in the CDR3. V lost 2 bases and J 2 bases, leaving 28 bases between the germline ends. Authors' methods: Using reference gene primer amplification, nucleated cell counts were estimated. TCRdb keeps only in-frame clones here, not all; method: immunoSEQ multiplex PCR. V and J calls and clone size are copied from that table; D and trimming were computed from the DNA. The sample includes 200,000 to 300,000 clones, 70% to 90% seen only once; the top ten take 0.8%. What was sequenced was peripheral blood. This chain links TRBV5-1 with TRBJ1-2, with D possibly being TRBD1 (6 bases). This receptor was identified in a woman aged 25 to 39 with acute or convalescent COVID-19. The CDR3 protein is CASSFRPRGGTLGRNYGYTF. The CDR3 DNA sequence: TGCGCCAGCAGCTTCCGCCCGCGAGGGGGTACCCTCGGCCGAAACTATGGCTACACCTTC.